Following are 18 T cell receptor beta chains from one sample sequenced in a study of regulatory T cells in long-lasting Graves disease (dated by TCRdb to the early 2020s). Library prep was done by multiplex PCR. TCRdb records Illumina HiSeq 4000 as the sequencer. iRepertoire HTBI primers and Arm-PCR amplification of CDR3 regions were used to construct TCR beta libraries. TCRdb's own reprocessing of the public reads used fastp at Q25 and MiXCR and kept productive beta chains. A single entry per CDR3 protein holds the most common genes and DNA from its merged rows. Across this sample there are about 220,000 distinct CDR3 sequences, with around 19% seen only once. In total, the top ten clones hold approximately 10% of the sample. The time point label, as the study defines it: newly diagnosed GD, antithyroid drugs for less than 3 months. For both TCR sequencing and RNA sequencing, RNA was extracted from PBMCs using TRIzol.

These data are also associated with another study on T cells in Graves' hyperthyroidism and ophthalmopathy.

Here the sequenced sample was peripheral blood mononuclear cells (PBMCs), taken at new diagnosis, from a patient treated with antithyroid drugs. These TCRs come from a young woman with Graves disease. Donor details come from another sample of the same person, matched by shared clones.

Details on this clonotype: Given a far larger clone just one base away, this is likely a sequencing read error. As the CDR3 is not closed by the conserved phenylalanine or tryptophan, this likely results from a read error. The V gene is TRBV6-2 or TRBV6-3, the J gene TRBJ1-6, with D perhaps matching TRBD1 (6 bases). The germline gives CDR1 MNHEY, CDR2 SVGEGT. CDR3 length equals 15 residues. The germline V and J ends were trimmed by 5 bases and 5 bases, with 13 bases remaining between them. CDR3: CASSERDIHNSPLHL. The CDR3 nucleotides read TGTGCCAGCAGTGAAAGGGACATCCATAATTCACCCCTCCACCTT.

This clonotype has only one observation. This chain links TRBV10-2 with TRBJ1-6; D is uncertain. Germline V gene sequence: CDR1 WSHSY, CDR2 SAAADI. Deletions cut 0 bases from V and 0 bases from J, with 15 bases between. The CDR3 length is 19 residues. The CDR3 reads CASSESITGYSSYNSPLHF. CDR3 coding DNA: TGCGCCAGCAGTGAGTCGATTACGGGATACAGCTCCTATAATTCACCCCTCCACTTT.

There are many counts of this clonotype. The J gene is TRBJ2-6, the V gene TRBV11-2, with D hard to call. Germline CDR1 reads SGHAT; CDR2 reads FQNNGV. V lost 1 base to trimming and J lost 2 bases, with 6 bases between them. There are 15 residues in the CDR3. For the CDR3, the DNA is TGTGCCAGCAGCTTAGGGTCCACTGGGGCCAACGTCCTGACTTTC. The encoded protein is CASSLGSTGANVLTF.

On this clonotype: A far bigger clonotype differs at one base, so this is likely a read error. The J gene is TRBJ2-1, the V gene TRBV13, with a weak D call TRBD1 (5 bases). The CDR3 totals 17 residues. The germline V and J ends were trimmed by 2 bases and 10 bases, with 24 bases remaining between them. Germline V gene lookup returns CDR1 PRHDT and CDR2 FYEKMQ (reference sequence). As DNA, the CDR3 is TGTGCCAGCAGCTTACGTCCAGGGCCAGGGATCTCCTACGAGCAGTTCTTC. It codes for CASSLRPGPGISYEQFF.

This clonotype was recorded many times. The chain links TRBV9 to TRBJ1-2; 7 bases map to TRBD1. Germline assignment: CDR1 SGDLS and CDR2 YYNGEE. V shed 5 bases and J 4 bases; nucleotides not matched to a gene: 5. The CDR3 sequence is 13 residues long. The CDR3 DNA reads TGTGCCAGCAGAGACAGGGAACTCTATGGCTACACCTTC. Protein sequence: CASRDRELYGYTF. The variable domain in full, completed from reference TRBV9 and TRBJ1-2, reads DSGVTQTPKHLITATGQRVTLRCSPRSGDLSVYWYQQSLDQGLQFLIQYYNGEERAKGNILERFSAQQFPDLHSELNLSSLELGDSALYFCASRDRELYGYTFGSGTRLTVV.

This clonotype was seen a handful of times. As the CDR3 is not closed by the conserved phenylalanine or tryptophan, this likely results from a read error. The chain is built from TRBV3-1 and TRBJ2-7; maybe TRBD2 (5 bases). Germline assignment: CDR1 LGHDT and CDR2 YNNKEL (reference sequence). The CDR3 runs 16 residues. This CDR3 is CVSSQDIGPAVYEQYL. CDR3 nucleotide sequence: TGTGTCAGCAGCCAAGATATAGGGCCAGCGGTCTACGAGCAGTACTTA.

This clonotype was found many times. The chain links TRBV11-2 to TRBJ1-2; D unresolved. The V end lost 5 bases, the J end lost 4 bases, and 20 bases lay between the germline ends. The germline V gene encodes CDR1 SGHAT and CDR2 FQNNGV. The CDR3 runs 16 residues. The DNA of the CDR3 is TGTGCCAGCAGCCCAATGGACTGGACTGAGGGCTATGGCTACACCTTC. Amino acid sequence: CASSPMDWTEGYGYTF.

This clonotype was picked up many times. The rearrangement joins TRBV20-1 to TRBJ2-2; 9 nucleotides align to TRBD1. V lost 4 bases to trimming and J lost 0 bases; unmatched junction nucleotides: 3. This CDR3 region has 15 residues. Per the germline V gene, CDR1 is DFQATT and CDR2 is SNEGSKA (reference sequence). The CDR3 DNA sequence: TGCAGTGCTACCAGACAGGGGGCGAACACCGGGGAGCTGTTTTTT. Translated, it gives CSATRQGANTGELFF.

This clonotype was seen at least ten times. J is TRBJ1-1 and V is TRBV30, with TRBD1 matching 7 bases. Unmatched junction bases numbered 5, after V lost 5 bases and J lost 5 bases. From germline, CDR1 is GTSNPN and CDR2 SVGIG (reference sequence). The CDR3 contains 12 residues. The CDR3 sequence is CAWAGGKTEAFF. In DNA form, the CDR3 reads TGTGCCTGGGCAGGGGGAAAAACTGAAGCTTTCTTT.

Regarding this clonotype: This clone may be a read error of a much larger clone one base away. The rearrangement joins TRBV14 to TRBJ2-1; 8 bases align to TRBD1. Trimming took 0 bases from V and 6 from J; bases not matched to a gene: 10. This CDR3 region has 17 residues. Germline V gene sequence: CDR1 SGHDN, CDR2 FVKESK. The CDR3 protein is CASSQESRQGSRNEQFF. CDR3 DNA: TGTGCCAGCAGCCAAGAAAGCCGACAGGGGTCCCGCAATGAGCAGTTCTTC. Filled out from reference TRBV14 and TRBJ2-1, the complete variable domain reads EAGVTQFPSHSVIEKGQTVTLRCDPISGHDNLYWYRRVMGKEIKFLLHFVKESKQDESGMPNNRFLAERTGGTYSTLKVQPAELEDSGVYFCASSQESRQGSRNEQFFGPGTRLTVL.

The chain combines TRBV2 with TRBJ1-3; TRBD1 matches at 8 bases. CDR1 is SNHLY and CDR2 is FYNNEI in the germline V gene. CDR3 length: 16 residues. Trimming cost V 2 bases and J 4 bases; bases outside gene matches: 7. CDR3 nucleotides: TGTGCCAGCAGTGAACAGGGGGCAGAAACGGGAAACACCATATATTTT. It encodes CASSEQGAETGNTIYF.

This clonotype was found many times. Here the CDR3 DNA reads TGTGCCAGCAGGCCCTCTGCGCAGGGTGGCTCCTACGAGCAGTACTTC. It is translated as CASRPSAQGGSYEQYF. J is TRBJ2-7 and V is TRBV7-2; D is perhaps TRBD1 (5 bases). The CDR3 sequence is 16 residues long. With 6 bases removed from V and 0 bases from J, the gap between germline ends came to 18 bases. The germline CDR1 and CDR2 sequences are SGHTA and FQGNSA. Full variable domain (rest looked up from reference TRBV7-2 and TRBJ2-7): GAGVSQSPSNKVTEKGKDVELRCDPISGHTALYWYRQSLGQGLEFLIYFQGNSAPDKSGLPSDRFSAERTGGSVSTLTIQRTQQEDSAVYLCASRPSAQGGSYEQYFGPGTRLTVT.

Ten or more counts support this clonotype. The V and J genes are TRBV11-2 and TRBJ2-4; D uncertain. Germline CDR1 is SGHAT and CDR2 is FQNNGV. The length of the CDR3 is 13 residues. V dropped 0 bases and J dropped 3 bases, with 3 bases sitting between them. The CDR3 bases are TGTGCCAGCAGCTTAGACAGCAAAAACATTCAGTACTTC. Protein: CASSLDSKNIQYF.

V is TRBV20-1 and J is TRBJ2-1; 14 positions match TRBD2. The CDR3 length is 14 residues. CDR1 is DFQATT and CDR2 is SNEGSKA in the germline V gene (reference sequence). J was trimmed by 9 bases and V by 5 bases; bases with no gene match: 6. Here the CDR3 DNA reads TGCAGTGCTTCGGGACTAGCGGGAGTAGGTGAGCAGTTCTTC. This gives the protein CSASGLAGVGEQFF.

There are a few counts of this clonotype. Just one base apart from a much larger clone, this may be a read error. This chain connects TRBV27 to TRBJ1-2; 9 bases are a match to TRBD1. With 4 bases clipped from V and 3 bases from J, the junction kept 0 bases outside the gene matches. There are 13 residues in the CDR3. Germline-derived CDR1 and CDR2 are MNHEY and SMNVEV (reference sequence). CDR3 in DNA: TGTGCCAGCAGTTGGACAGGGGACTATGGCTACACCTTC. It encodes CASSWTGDYGYTF.

This clonotype was seen repeatedly, ten times or more. The chain carries TRBV3-1 and TRBJ2-7; D is perhaps TRBD2 (5 bases). The germline gives CDR1 LGHDT, CDR2 YNNKEL (reference sequence). V lost 0 bases, J lost 2 bases, and 11 bases lay in between. CDR3 length: 15 amino acids. In nucleotides, the CDR3 is TGTGCCAGCAGCCAAGACCCCGGAGGTACCTACGAGCAGTACTTC. This translates into CASSQDPGGTYEQYF.

CDR3: CASSWDSNTGELFF. The CDR3 nucleotides are TGTGCCAGCAGTTGGGACAGCAACACCGGGGAGCTGTTTTTT. V gene TRBV28 combines with J gene TRBJ2-2, with 7 bases identical to TRBD1. CDR3 length equals 14 residues. V trimming: 4 bases; J trimming: 2 bases; junction bases outside the gene matches: 1. Germline V gene lookup returns CDR1 MDHEN and CDR2 SYDVKM. The complete variable domain, with remaining parts taken from reference TRBV28 and TRBJ2-2, reads DVKVTQSSRYLVKRTGEKVFLECVQDMDHENMFWYRQDPGLGLRLIYFSYDVKMKEKGDIPEGYSVSREKKERFSLILESASTNQTSMYLCASSWDSNTGELFFGEGSRLTVL.

This clonotype was observed many times. The CDR3 here is CASSQFLSGTGRNGYTF. The CDR3 DNA follows: TGTGCCAGCAGCCAATTCTTGTCCGGGACAGGGCGGAATGGCTACACCTTC. The J gene is TRBJ1-2, the V gene TRBV3-1; 9 bases fit TRBD1. The CDR3 is 17 amino acids. CDR1 is LGHDT and CDR2 is YNNKEL in the germline V gene (reference sequence). Trimming took 2 bases from V and 6 from J; bases not matched to a gene: 13.